The 18 T cell receptor beta chains presented below share a single source sample, sequenced in a study of blood T cells in healthy people across ages. Primed by a sample-barcoded 5' primer and a J-beta primer mix, a second PCR proceeded for 7 to 11 cycles. One entry per CDR3 protein, called by TCRdb with MiXCR from the 5' RACE reads. In the table there are some 1.7 million distinct CDR3 sequences, about 30% of which are singletons. Material for sequencing was blood. These receptors were obtained from a woman aged 25 to 39 in good health.

The CDR3 nucleotides read TGTGCCAGCAGCCGACATGATGGGGGCGATACGCAGTATTTT. Its protein is CASSRHDGGDTQYF. This chain connects TRBV3-1 to TRBJ2-3, with D possibly TRBD1 on 6 matching bases. The CDR3 runs 14 residues. Deletions cut 4 bases from V and 6 bases from J, with 14 bases between. CDR1 is LGHDT and CDR2 is YNNKEL in the germline V gene (reference sequence).

The chain has TRBV5-1 and TRBJ1-1; D not certain. CDR3 length: 12 amino acids. Trimming pared 4 bases from V and 6 bases from J, leaving 10 bases between. Germline V gene data show CDR1 as SGHRS and CDR2 as YFSETQ. The CDR3 sequence is CASSPPGPEAFF. For the CDR3, the DNA is TGCGCCAGCAGCCCTCCCGGCCCTGAAGCTTTCTTT.

The CDR3 region has the DNA TGTGCCAGCAGCTTAAACGGACTAGCGGGGCAACAGTTCTTC. Residues: CASSLNGLAGQQFF. The chain uses TRBV7-2 and TRBJ2-1, with 12 bases aligning to TRBD2. The J segment lost 13 bases and the V segment lost 2 bases, leaving 6 bases of the junction unmatched. Germline assignment: CDR1 SGHTA and CDR2 FQGNSA. The CDR3 runs 14 residues.

The V gene is TRBV20-1, the J gene TRBJ1-5; D not certain. The CDR3 consists of 14 residues. CDR1 is DFQATT and CDR2 is SNEGSKA in the germline V gene (reference sequence). The V gene lost 6 bases and the J gene lost 0 bases, with 12 bases spanning the gap. CDR3: CSAIEQYSNQPQHF. In nucleotides, the CDR3 is TGCAGTGCCATCGAGCAATATAGCAATCAGCCCCAGCATTTT.

In nucleotides, the CDR3 is TGTGCCAGCAGCTTAGCCTACGGGGTGAACACTGAAGCTTTCTTT. This sequence encodes CASSLAYGVNTEAFF. The chain couples TRBV11-2 to TRBJ1-1; no reliable D call. CDR1 and CDR2 (germline): SGHAT, FQNNGV. This CDR3 comprises 15 residues. The germline V and J ends were trimmed by 1 base and 0 bases, with 9 bases remaining between them.

This clonotype was detected a few times. This sequence joins TRBV30 and TRBJ2-4, with unresolved D. The J call is doubtful: the DNA matches TRBJ2-7 better. The germline CDR1 and CDR2 sequences are GTSNPN and SVGIG (reference sequence). This CDR3 contains 11 residues. As DNA, the CDR3 is TGTGCCTGGAGTTGGCGAGGCGAGCAGTACTTC. Protein: CAWSWRGEQYF.

This clonotype was counted between two and nine times. V is TRBV3-1 and J is TRBJ2-7, with 7 bases matching TRBD2. Germline assignment: CDR1 LGHDT and CDR2 YNNKEL (reference sequence). V trimming: 0 bases; J trimming: 3 bases; junction bases outside the gene matches: 11. This CDR3 comprises 17 residues. The CDR3 DNA is TGTGCCAGCAGCCAAGATAGGACTAGTAGAAGGAACTACGAGCAGTACTTC. It encodes CASSQDRTSRRNYEQYF.

The gene calls are TRBV5-1 and TRBJ2-2; 9 positions agree with TRBD1. The CDR3 is 14 residues long. With 4 bases clipped from V and 7 bases from J, the junction kept 5 bases outside the gene matches. Looked up from germline, CDR1 is SGHRS and CDR2 is YFSETQ. CDR3 in DNA: TGCGCCAGCAGCCCGGGACAGGGAGTCGGGGAGCTGTTTTTT. Translated: CASSPGQGVGELFF. The complete variable domain, with remaining parts taken from reference TRBV5-1 and TRBJ2-2, reads KAGVTQTPRYLIKTRGQQVTLSCSPISGHRSVSWYQQTPGQGLQFLFEYFSETQRNKGNFPGRFSGRQFSNSRSEMNVSTLELGDSALYLCASSPGQGVGELFFGEGSRLTVL.

This clonotype came up a few times. This may arise from a read error, as a much more abundant clone is one base away. J is TRBJ2-5 and V is TRBV6-2 or TRBV6-3; D not certain. Deletions cut 4 bases from V and 11 bases from J, with 14 bases between. The CDR3 runs 12 residues. Germline CDR1 and CDR2: MNHEY and SVGEGT. The chain's CDR3 is CASSWAEYGQYF. DNA for the CDR3: TGTGCCAGCAGTTGGGCGGAATACGGGCAGTACTTC.

The rearrangement links TRBV27 to TRBJ2-5; possibly TRBD2 for D (5 bases). CDR1 is MNHEY and CDR2 is SMNVEV in the germline V gene (reference sequence). CDR3 length: 12 amino acids. Trimming shortened V by 3 bases and J by 6 bases, and 8 bases separated the two germline ends. The CDR3 spells CASSFRGKTQYF. The DNA of the CDR3 is TGTGCCAGCAGTTTCCGGGGAAAGACCCAGTACTTC.

Many counts were recorded for this clonotype. The chain carries TRBV5-1 and TRBJ2-3, with no clear D. The CDR3 contains 14 residues. Germline V gene lookup returns CDR1 SGHRS and CDR2 YFSETQ. V lost 4 bases and J 4 bases, leaving 13 bases between the germline ends. Here the CDR3 reads CASSAELGADTQYF. The CDR3 DNA reads as TGCGCCAGCAGCGCCGAATTAGGAGCAGATACGCAGTATTTT. Together with reference TRBV5-1 and TRBJ2-3, the CDR3 gives the full variable domain: KAGVTQTPRYLIKTRGQQVTLSCSPISGHRSVSWYQQTPGQGLQFLFEYFSETQRNKGNFPGRFSGRQFSNSRSEMNVSTLELGDSALYLCASSAELGADTQYFGPGTRLTVL.

V gene TRBV7-2 combines with J gene TRBJ2-2; no firm D call. Germline CDR1 is SGHTA and CDR2 is FQGNSA. V lost 1 base to trimming and J lost 1 base, with 13 bases between them. This CDR3 spans 17 amino acids. The CDR3 DNA reads as TGTGCCAGCAGCTTAGGAGCAGAGTGGATGAACACCGGGGAGCTGTTTTTT. This sequence encodes CASSLGAEWMNTGELFF.

The chain is built from TRBV29-1 and TRBJ2-3; tentative D call: TRBD1 (6 bases). There are 16 residues in the CDR3. The germline V gene encodes CDR1 SQVTM and CDR2 ANQGSEA. V shed 7 bases and J shed 4 bases, with 24 bases lying between them. The CDR3 sequence: CSAGTKVGLLPDTQYF. DNA of the CDR3: TGCAGCGCCGGGACAAAGGTGGGGCTGCTTCCAGATACGCAGTATTTT.

This clonotype was found many times. The rearrangement uses TRBV4-1 and TRBJ2-1; TRBD2 matches 14 bases. V trimming: 6 bases; J trimming: 13 bases; junction bases outside the gene matches: 8. The V gene's germline CDR1 is MGHRA and CDR2 YSYEKL. The CDR3 extends over 14 amino acids. The CDR3 is CASSIRLAGGFQFF. The CDR3 DNA reads TGCGCCAGCAGTATAAGACTAGCGGGGGGGTTTCAGTTCTTC.

This clonotype came up a few times. The V call is TRBV10-2, the J call TRBJ2-6; no clear D gene. This CDR3 is built from 16 residues. Germline V gives CDR1 WSHSY, CDR2 SAAADI. V was clipped by 3 bases and J by 2 bases, with 11 bases between them. CDR3 sequence: CASSDGSNPGANVLTF. CDR3 DNA: TGCGCCAGCAGTGACGGGTCTAACCCTGGGGCCAACGTCCTGACTTTC.

This clonotype came up a few times. The CDR3 loop is CASSFVGAEGGESSYNEQFF. For the CDR3, the DNA is TGCGCCAGCAGCTTTGTCGGCGCCGAAGGGGGGGAGAGCTCCTACAATGAGCAGTTCTTC. The chain carries TRBV5-1 and TRBJ2-1; D possibly corresponds to TRBD2 (7 bases). This CDR3 contains 20 residues. Germline assignment: CDR1 SGHRS and CDR2 YFSETQ. Trimming took off 2 bases at V and 0 bases at J, with 24 bases between the two ends.

There are a few counts of this clonotype. This chain links TRBV5-4 with TRBJ2-5; TRBD2 aligns across 9 bases. The CDR3 contains 15 residues. Germline trimming cut 4 bases from V and 2 bases from J; bases unmatched to any gene: 6. Looked up from germline, CDR1 is SGHNT and CDR2 is YYREEE (reference sequence). The CDR3 DNA reads as TGTGCCAGCAGCGAGTCGACTAGCGGTCAAGAGACCCAGTACTTC. Protein product: CASSESTSGQETQYF. Full variable domain (rest looked up from reference TRBV5-4 and TRBJ2-5): ETGVTQSPTHLIKTRGQQVTLRCSSQSGHNTVSWYQQALGQGPQFIFQYYREEENGRGNFPPRFSGLQFPNYSSELNVNALELDDSALYLCASSESTSGQETQYFGPGTRLLVL.

This clonotype was seen more than once but under ten times. J is TRBJ1-2 and V is TRBV20-1, with D perhaps TRBD1 (6 bases). CDR1 and CDR2 from the germline V gene are DFQATT and SNEGSKA (reference sequence). V lost 4 bases, J lost 4 bases, and 16 bases lay in between. This CDR3 is built from 14 residues. CDR3 sequence: CSAKITGIGYGYTF. CDR3 nucleotides: TGCAGTGCTAAAATAACAGGGATCGGCTATGGCTACACCTTC.